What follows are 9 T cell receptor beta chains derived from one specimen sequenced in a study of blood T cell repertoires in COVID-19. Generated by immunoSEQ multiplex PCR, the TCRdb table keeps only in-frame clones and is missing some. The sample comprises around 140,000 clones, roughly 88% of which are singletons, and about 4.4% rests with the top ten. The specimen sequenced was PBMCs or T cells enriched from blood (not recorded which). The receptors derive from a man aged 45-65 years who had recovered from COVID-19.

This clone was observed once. CDR3 amino acids: CASRPSGGYTEAFF. In DNA form, the CDR3 reads TGTGCCAGCAGGCCCTCGGGGGGTTACACTGAAGCTTTCTTT. The V call is TRBV6-5, the J call TRBJ1-1, with D possibly TRBD1 on 5 matching bases. V was cut by 6 bases and J by 3 bases, with 14 bases left in between. The CDR3 spans 14 residues. CDR1 is MNHEY, CDR2 SVGAGI, per germline.

This CDR3 reads CASSFLDSANQPQHF. The CDR3 bases are TGTGCCAGCAGTTTCCTTGACAGCGCCAATCAGCCCCAGCATTTT. V usage is TRBV6-5 and J usage is TRBJ1-5, with a possible D match to TRBD1 (5 bases). CDR1 is MNHEY and CDR2 is SVGAGI in the germline V gene. Trimming stripped 4 bases from V and 3 bases from J, with 13 bases between. The CDR3 runs 15 residues.

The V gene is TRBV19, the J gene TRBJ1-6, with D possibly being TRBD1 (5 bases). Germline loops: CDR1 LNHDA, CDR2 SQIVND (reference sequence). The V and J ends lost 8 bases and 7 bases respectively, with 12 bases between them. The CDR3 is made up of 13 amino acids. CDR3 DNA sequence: TGTGCCAGTGGCGGGGCTTACAATTCACCCCTCCACTTT. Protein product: CASGGAYNSPLHF.

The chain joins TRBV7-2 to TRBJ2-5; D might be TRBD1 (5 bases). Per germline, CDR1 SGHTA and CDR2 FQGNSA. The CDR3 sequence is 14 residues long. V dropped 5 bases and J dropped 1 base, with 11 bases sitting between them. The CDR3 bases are TGTGCCAGCAGCAGAGACAGATCCCAAGAGACCCAGTACTTC. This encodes CASSRDRSQETQYF.

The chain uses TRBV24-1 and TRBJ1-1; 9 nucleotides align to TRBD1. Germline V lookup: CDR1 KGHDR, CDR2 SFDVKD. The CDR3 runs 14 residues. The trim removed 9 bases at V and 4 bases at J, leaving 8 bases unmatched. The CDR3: CATRMTGGTTEAFF. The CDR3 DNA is TGTGCCACCCGGATGACAGGGGGAACCACTGAAGCTTTCTTT.

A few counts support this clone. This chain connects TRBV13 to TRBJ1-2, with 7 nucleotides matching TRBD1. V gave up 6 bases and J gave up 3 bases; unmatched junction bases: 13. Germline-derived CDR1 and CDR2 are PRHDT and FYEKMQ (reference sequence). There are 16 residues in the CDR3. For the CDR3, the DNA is TGTGCCAGCAGTCATTCTTTCGACAGGGACTACTATGGCTACACCTTC. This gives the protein CASSHSFDRDYYGYTF.

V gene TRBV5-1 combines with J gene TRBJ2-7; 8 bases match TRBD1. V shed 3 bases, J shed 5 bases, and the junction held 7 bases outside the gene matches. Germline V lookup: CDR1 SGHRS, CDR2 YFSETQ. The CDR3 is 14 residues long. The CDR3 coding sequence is TGCGCCAGCAGCTCGGGGGACAGGACAAACGAGCAGTACTTC. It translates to CASSSGDRTNEQYF.

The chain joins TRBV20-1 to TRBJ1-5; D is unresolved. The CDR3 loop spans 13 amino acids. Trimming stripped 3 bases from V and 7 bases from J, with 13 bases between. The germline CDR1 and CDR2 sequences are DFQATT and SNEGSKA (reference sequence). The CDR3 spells CSASQDGSQPQHF. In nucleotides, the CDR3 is TGCAGTGCTAGTCAAGACGGTAGCCAGCCCCAGCATTTT.

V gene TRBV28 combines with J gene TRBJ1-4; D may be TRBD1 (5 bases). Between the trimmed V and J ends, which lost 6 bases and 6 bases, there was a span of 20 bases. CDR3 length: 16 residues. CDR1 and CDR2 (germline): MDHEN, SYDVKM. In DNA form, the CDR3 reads TGTGCCAGCAGAGGTGGGGGAGGGGTTAGGCATGAAAAACTGTTTTTT. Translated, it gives CASRGGGGVRHEKLFF. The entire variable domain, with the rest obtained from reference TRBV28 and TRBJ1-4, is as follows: DVKVTQSSRYLVKRTGEKVFLECVQDMDHENMFWYRQDPGLGLRLIYFSYDVKMKEKGDIPEGYSVSREKKERFSLILESASTNQTSMYLCASRGGGGVRHEKLFFGSGTQLSVL.